This T cell receptor (beta chain) was found in a study of blood T cells in healthy people across ages. Study background: Per every two T cells, about one barcoded beta molecule was captured by template switching.

Together with a sample-barcoded 5' primer, a J-beta primer mix was included in a second PCR lasting roughly 6 to 12 cycles. MiXCR, run by TCRdb on the 5' RACE reads, gives a single entry per CDR3 protein. The table records approximately 690,000 distinct CDR3 sequences, around 43% of them present only once. Germline V gene lookup returns CDR1 SGHDN and CDR2 FVKESK. CDR3 length: 13 residues. V was trimmed by 3 bases and J by 6 bases, leaving 11 bases between them. The sample providers were healthy Caucasian people from Russia, aged about 6 to 90. This clonotype was seen a handful of times. This receptor was taken from an elderly man in good health. The chain has TRBV14 and TRBJ1-2; D unresolved. The specimen sequenced was blood. CDR3 sequence: CASSHDIGHGYTF. The CDR3 region has the DNA TGTGCCAGCAGCCACGACATTGGGCATGGCTACACCTTC.